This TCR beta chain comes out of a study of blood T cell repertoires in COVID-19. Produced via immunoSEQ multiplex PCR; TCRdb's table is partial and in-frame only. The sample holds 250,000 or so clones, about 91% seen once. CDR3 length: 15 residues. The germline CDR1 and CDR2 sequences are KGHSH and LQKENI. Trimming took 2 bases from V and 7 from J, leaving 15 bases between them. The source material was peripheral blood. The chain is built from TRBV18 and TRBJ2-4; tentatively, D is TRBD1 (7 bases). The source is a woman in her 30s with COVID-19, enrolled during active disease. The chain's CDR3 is CASSPSSAGGNIQYF. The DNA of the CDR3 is TGTGCCAGCTCACCATCATCGGCAGGGGGGAACATTCAGTACTTC.